The present T cell receptor (beta chain) was sequenced within a study of cytomegalovirus exposure and HLA in healthy donors. Turning to the study itself: Both the approximately 130 validation repertoires and the 600 to 700 first-cohort repertoires used the same platform, as reported by a later analysis.

Study findings and constraints: Among TCR beta chains, those listed as cytomegalovirus-associated numbered over 150. A subsequent analysis found that TCR clusters from the first cohort also tended to co-occur in the 120 or so validation repertoires, with roughly 95% of cluster scores above 0.

This table comes from immunoSEQ multiplex PCR, and its TCRdb copy is limited to in-frame clones, with some not included. The repertoire has about 130,000 clones, approximately 95% of them found once; the top ten carry approximately 1.5%. While the first cohort had over 650 subjects, the donors belonged to the separate validation cohort of roughly 130 subjects. V trimming: 9 bases; J trimming: 6 bases; junction bases outside the gene matches: 14. The germline CDR1 and CDR2 sequences are MNHEY and SVGAGI. The CDR3 is 14 amino acids. As to this clone: Antigen: not known.

The receptor's source is a man aged 18 to 30 in good health and CMV-seronegative. The chain recombines TRBV6-5 with TRBJ2-7, with 7 bases identical to TRBD1. The source material was PBMCs. The CDR3 DNA reads TGTGCCAGTACGAGGGGTAGGGGGCGCAGCGAGCAGTACTTC. Translation gives CASTRGRGRSEQYF.